The TCR beta chain described here comes from a study of T cells after yellow fever vaccination. One entry per CDR3 protein, called by TCRdb with MiXCR from the 5' RACE reads. The data show under 700,000 distinct CDR3 sequences, about 17% seen once. Trimming took 3 bases from V and 5 from J, leaving 13 bases between them. This CDR3 is built from 13 residues. Per the germline V gene, CDR1 is SQVTM and CDR2 is ANQGSEA. The input for sequencing was PBMCs, taken roughly 5 days after the first yellow fever vaccination. The V and J genes are TRBV29-1 and TRBJ1-1; D is ambiguous. The clonotype originates from a man between 18 and 29 years old who received the YFV17D yellow fever vaccine. CDR3 bases: TGCAGCGTTGACCACGGGAGAGTAACTGAAGCTTTCTTT. Its translation is CSVDHGRVTEAFF.